The 6 T cell receptor beta chains in this list originate from one sample, sequenced in a study of neurological immune-mediated disorders. TCRdb ran MiXCR on the 5' RACE reads and lists one entry per CDR3 protein. This table holds 18,000 or so distinct CDR3 sequences, roughly 15% found once. Sequencing was done on a sample of CD4+ T cells from blood. These receptors came from a woman aged 55-75 years with HTLV-1-associated myelopathy (HAM/TSP).

This clonotype was counted ten times or more. The chain recombines TRBV12-3 or TRBV12-4 with TRBJ2-2; no definite D call. The V and J ends lost 2 bases and 1 base respectively, with 8 bases between them. The CDR3 is made up of 15 amino acids. The CDR3 region has the DNA TGTGCCAGCAGTTTACGACAAGGGAACACCGGGGAGCTGTTTTTT. Amino acids: CASSLRQGNTGELFF.

The table lists this clonotype with many counts. V usage is TRBV2 and J usage is TRBJ2-3; D is ambiguous. CDR1 is SNHLY, CDR2 FYNNEI, per germline. Trimming shortened V by 7 bases and J by 2 bases, and 10 bases separated the two germline ends. The CDR3 is 13 residues long. The CDR3 nucleotides read TGTGCCAGCAACGGACCTTTCACAGATACGCAGTATTTT. Its translation: CASNGPFTDTQYF.

This clonotype showed up many times. The genes are TRBV18 and TRBJ2-4; perhaps TRBD1 as D (5 bases). This CDR3 spans 14 amino acids. V dropped 3 bases and J dropped 7 bases, with 13 bases sitting between them. Germline CDR1 reads KGHSH; CDR2 reads LQKENI. Written as DNA, the CDR3 is TGTGCCAGCTCACCGATTGCAGGGTCGAACATTCAGTACTTC. It is translated as CASSPIAGSNIQYF.

This clonotype was seen many times. The chain couples TRBV5-1 to TRBJ1-5, with 7 positions matching TRBD1. There are 16 residues in the CDR3. The junction had 7 bases not matched to a gene; V was cut back by 4 bases and J by 0 bases. Germline CDR1 is SGHRS and CDR2 is YFSETQ. The CDR3 region has the DNA TGCGCCAGCAGCCCGGGGACAGCCGATAGCAATCAGCCCCAGCATTTT. Protein sequence: CASSPGTADSNQPQHF.

The chain has TRBV20-1 and TRBJ2-3; D is unresolved. The V end lost 3 bases, the J end lost 4 bases, and 5 bases lay between the germline ends. The CDR3 consists of 11 residues. CDR1 and CDR2 from the germline V gene are DFQATT and SNEGSKA (reference sequence). CDR3 coding DNA: TGCAGTGCTAGTCCCCCAGATACGCAGTATTTT. It translates to CSASPPDTQYF.

In DNA, the CDR3 is TGTGCCAGCAGCCCTCTAGCGTACGGGGGTACAGATACGCAGTATTTT. Its protein is CASSPLAYGGTDTQYF. This chain connects TRBV3-1 to TRBJ2-3; possible D gene TRBD2, 6 bases. V was pared by 4 bases and J by 3 bases, with 17 bases between. This CDR3 contains 16 residues. CDR1 LGHDT and CDR2 YNNKEL come from the germline V gene (reference sequence).